The 19 T cell receptor beta chains presented below share a single source sample, sequenced in a study of regulatory T cells in long-lasting Graves disease (dated by TCRdb to about 2021). Explained via the paper, the time point label denotes: persistent/refractory GD, antithyroid drugs over 5 years with positive TRAb. For both TCR sequencing and RNA sequencing, RNA was extracted from PBMCs using TRIzol. The receptor library was made with multiplex PCR. TCRdb names Illumina HiSeq 4000 as the instrument used. TCR beta libraries were built with iRepertoire HTBI primers and Arm-PCR amplification of CDR3 regions. TCRdb ran its own pipeline on the public reads, namely fastp trimming at Q25 and MiXCR clone calling, and kept in-frame beta chains. Records with the same CDR3 protein are collapsed into one entry carrying the most frequent genes and DNA. The sample data list fewer than 400,000 distinct CDR3 sequences, and under 25% of these were observed just once. The leading ten clones occupy around 21% of the sample.

The sample consisted of peripheral blood mononuclear cells (PBMCs), taken when the disease was refractory, from a patient treated with antithyroid drugs. These receptor sequences come from a female donor with Graves disease.

Ten or more counts support this clonotype. The V call is TRBV20-1, the J call TRBJ2-5; D possibly corresponds to TRBD2 (5 bases). Germline CDR1 and CDR2: DFQATT and SNEGSKA (reference sequence). The CDR3 is 13 amino acids. Trimming removed 5 bases from V and 5 bases from J, with 15 bases in between. The CDR3 nucleotides are TGCAGTGCTGAGGGCCACACGGAGGAGACCCAGTACTTC. Protein sequence: CSAEGHTEETQYF.

This clonotype was detected only a few times. This chain joins TRBV30 and TRBJ1-2; D is ambiguous. V was clipped by 3 bases and J by 7 bases, with 12 bases between them. The CDR3 totals 12 residues. Germline V lookup: CDR1 GTSNPN, CDR2 SVGIG (reference sequence). The CDR3 sequence is CAWRTRSSGYTF. The CDR3, as DNA: TGTGCCTGGAGGACTCGGTCTTCTGGCTACACCTTC.

This clonotype was observed at least ten times. The CDR3 loop reads CASSSTGTTYEQYF. The DNA for the CDR3 is TGTGCCAGCAGTTCCACCGGGACGACATACGAGCAGTACTTC. The chain links TRBV28 to TRBJ2-7; either TRBD1 or TRBD2 may supply D (5 bases each). Germline V gene lookup returns CDR1 MDHEN and CDR2 SYDVKM. CDR3 length: 14 amino acids. V was shortened by 4 bases and J by 4 bases, with 14 bases between the two germline ends.

About this clonotype itself: One end of the junction is discordant with germline, which a read error may explain. This rearrangement joins TRBV13 to TRBJ2-7; the D gene could be TRBD1 or TRBD2 (7 bases each). This CDR3 region has 13 residues. Germline CDR1 and CDR2: PRHDT and FYEKMQ (reference sequence). CDR3 DNA: TGTGCCAGCAGTGCCAGGACAGGCCCCAGCGGGAACTTC. Protein product: CASSARTGPSGNF.

The V and J genes are TRBV20-1 and TRBJ2-1, with D uncertain. V lost 0 bases and J lost 1, with 13 bases in between. CDR3 length equals 16 residues. The V gene's germline CDR1 is DFQATT and CDR2 SNEGSKA (reference sequence). Written as DNA, the CDR3 is TGCAGTGCTAGAGATGTGGGTAGTAGATCCTACAATGAGCAGTTCTTC. Its protein product is CSARDVGSRSYNEQFF.

This clonotype was observed a few times. The J gene is TRBJ2-3, the V gene TRBV6-1, with 8 nucleotides matching TRBD2. V gave up 5 bases and J gave up 1 base; unmatched junction bases: 8. CDR1 and CDR2 (germline): MNHNS, SASEGT. The CDR3 contains 16 residues. CDR3 region: CASSPPRGGGTDTQYF. DNA of the CDR3: TGTGCCAGCAGTCCACCCCGGGGGGGGGGCACAGATACGCAGTATTTT.

The chain couples TRBV4-2 to TRBJ2-7; D is perhaps TRBD1 (6 bases). The V gene's germline CDR1 is LGHNA and CDR2 YNFKEQ. The CDR3 length is 15 residues. Trimming removed 0 bases from V and 2 bases from J, with 11 bases in between. The CDR3: CASSQESRDTYEQYF. CDR3 in DNA: TGTGCCAGCAGCCAAGAATCCAGGGACACCTACGAGCAGTACTTC.

This clonotype was seen a handful of times. The chain is built from TRBV14 and TRBJ2-2; D is unresolved. Trimming left V 4 bases short and J 5 bases short, with 14 bases between. The CDR3 spans 15 residues. CDR1 SGHDN and CDR2 FVKESK come from the germline V gene. CDR3: CASSRDQVRTGELFF. CDR3 nucleotide sequence: TGTGCCAGCAGCCGCGACCAAGTGAGGACCGGGGAGCTGTTTTTT.

CDR3 sequence reads: CASSLWLQGFNEKLFF. As DNA, the CDR3 is TGTGCCAGCAGCTTATGGCTACAGGGCTTTAATGAAAAACTGTTTTTT. The V and J genes are TRBV11-2 and TRBJ1-4; possibly TRBD1 for D (6 bases). The germline V gene encodes CDR1 SGHAT and CDR2 FQNNGV. Trimming took off 2 bases at V and 4 bases at J, with 14 bases between the two ends. The CDR3 extends over 16 amino acids.

This clonotype has a count of ten or more. The chain links TRBV7-2 to TRBJ2-7; maybe TRBD2 (5 bases). CDR3 length: 13 amino acids. From germline, CDR1 is SGHTA and CDR2 FQGNSA. V shed 5 bases and J shed 2 bases, with 10 bases lying between them. The chain's CDR3 is CASSAGWAYEQYF. The CDR3 region has the DNA TGTGCCAGCAGCGCGGGTTGGGCCTACGAGCAGTACTTC.

This clonotype was picked up many times. The V gene is TRBV28, the J gene TRBJ1-1, with 7 positions matching TRBD1. V lost 10 bases to trimming and J lost 4 bases; unmatched junction nucleotides: 9. CDR1 MDHEN and CDR2 SYDVKM come from the germline V gene. This CDR3 is 13 amino acids long. The CDR3 sequence is CATHPGGGTEAFF. DNA for the CDR3: TGTGCCACCCATCCAGGGGGGGGCACTGAAGCTTTCTTT.

The chain couples TRBV7-9 to TRBJ2-5, with D possibly matching TRBD2 (5 bases). The CDR3 runs to 15 residues. Germline loops: CDR1 SEHNR, CDR2 FQNEAQ (reference sequence). Trimming took 3 bases from V and 2 from J, leaving 13 bases between them. CDR3 protein: CASSFTPLVQETQYF. CDR3 coding DNA: TGTGCCAGCAGCTTCACCCCACTAGTGCAAGAGACCCAGTACTTC.

The chain uses TRBV6-1 and TRBJ1-5, with 7 nucleotides matching TRBD1. V was clipped by 7 bases and J by 6 bases; unmatched bases: 6. Germline-derived CDR1 and CDR2 are MNHNS and SASEGT. The CDR3 is made up of 13 amino acids. CDR3 sequence (DNA): TGTGCCAGCAAACAGGGGCTTCTTCAGCCCCAGCATTTT. Protein sequence: CASKQGLLQPQHF.

This clonotype was counted at least ten times. The chain recombines TRBV12-3 or TRBV12-4 with TRBJ2-7, with a tentative D call TRBD2 (5 bases). V gave up 4 bases and J gave up 2 bases, with 15 bases separating them. The CDR3 extends over 15 amino acids. CDR3: CASSSYAGLTYEQYF. The CDR3 DNA reads as TGTGCCAGCAGTTCTTACGCGGGCCTCACCTACGAGCAGTACTTC.

This clonotype was counted only a few times. The gene calls are TRBV28 and TRBJ1-3, with a tentative D call TRBD1 (5 bases). The CDR3 covers 14 residues. From germline, CDR1 is MDHEN and CDR2 SYDVKM. The V and J ends lost 7 bases and 2 bases respectively, with 12 bases between them. The CDR3 sequence: CASKEGLAGNTIYF. The CDR3 region has the DNA TGTGCCAGCAAGGAGGGGCTCGCTGGAAACACCATATATTTT.

The chain recombines TRBV29-1 with TRBJ1-5; D not resolved. This CDR3 contains 12 residues. Trimming cost V 6 bases and J 4 bases, with 10 bases left between them. Per germline, CDR1 SQVTM and CDR2 ANQGSEA. CDR3: CSVSGSNQPQHF. The DNA for the CDR3 is TGCAGCGTAAGTGGCAGTAATCAGCCCCAGCATTTT. Using reference TRBV29-1 and TRBJ1-5 for the parts outside the CDR3, the full variable domain is SAVISQKPSRDICQRGTSLTIQCQVDSQVTMMFWYRQQPGQSLTLIATANQGSEATYESGFVIDKFPISRPNLTFSTLTVSNMSPEDSSIYLCSVSGSNQPQHFGDGTRLSIL.

This clonotype was found many times. The DNA for the CDR3 is TGTGCCAGCAGTTCTCCCGGGACGCAAGGCTACGAGCAGTACTTC. This codes for CASSSPGTQGYEQYF. This chain joins TRBV28 and TRBJ2-7; either TRBD1 or TRBD2 may fit D (5 bases each). Germline loops: CDR1 MDHEN, CDR2 SYDVKM. The CDR3 loop spans 15 amino acids. V was pared by 4 bases and J by 3 bases, with 16 bases between.

The chain has TRBV27 and TRBJ2-2, with D hard to call. Germline V CDR1 and CDR2: MNHEY, SMNVEV (reference sequence). CDR3 length: 15 amino acids. The germline V and J ends were trimmed by 8 bases and 3 bases, with 16 bases remaining between them. This CDR3 reads CASSPRLDDTGELFF. In DNA, the CDR3 is TGTGCCAGCTCCCCGCGGCTGGATGACACCGGGGAGCTGTTTTTT.

This clonotype was observed many times. The chain recombines TRBV7-2 with TRBJ1-2, with D tentatively TRBD1 (6 bases). The CDR3 extends over 14 amino acids. Germline V lookup: CDR1 SGHTA, CDR2 FQGNSA. Deletions cut 5 bases from V and 8 bases from J, with 18 bases between. CDR3 protein: CASSPGGTQVGYTF. The CDR3 DNA reads TGTGCCAGCAGCCCAGGTGGGACACAAGTCGGCTACACCTTC.